The clone carrying this T cell receptor beta chain was recorded many times. What it recognizes is unknown. The sample belongs to a study of early T cells in non-severe SARS-CoV-2 infection. Study in general: Sequenced material consisted of bulk RNA (from unsorted whole blood), and chains were unpaired.

Attachment of unique molecular identifiers was made to individual cDNA molecules. TCRdb redid the calling of the 5' RACE reads with MiXCR, one entry per CDR3 protein. Among approximately 71,000 distinct CDR3 sequences listed, roughly 12% were seen once. Study outcomes and limitations: Anti-spike CD8 specificities were favored by VDJdb matching, whose results missed private and CD4 specificities.

The V end lost 0 bases, the J end lost 3 bases, and 11 bases lay between the germline ends. The germline V gene has CDR1 LNHNV and CDR2 YYDKDF (reference sequence). CDR3 length: 16 amino acids. The specimen sequenced was whole blood. The clonotype comes from an adult who was a healthcare worker with PCR-confirmed SARS-CoV-2 infection or an uninfected control (not recorded which). The chain joins TRBV15 to TRBJ1-4, with D uncertain. The CDR3: CATSRDPGSANEKLFF. The CDR3 region has the DNA TGTGCCACCAGCAGAGATCCAGGCAGCGCTAATGAAAAACTGTTTTTT.